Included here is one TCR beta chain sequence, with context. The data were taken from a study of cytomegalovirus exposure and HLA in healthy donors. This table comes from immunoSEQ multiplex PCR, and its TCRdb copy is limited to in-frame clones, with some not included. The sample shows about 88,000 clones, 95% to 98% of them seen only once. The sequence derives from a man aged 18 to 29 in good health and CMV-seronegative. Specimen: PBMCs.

CDR3 coding DNA: TGTGCCAGCAGCCCGTTTGGGGGGGTAGAGACCCAGTACTTC. Translated, it gives CASSPFGGVETQYF. The chain combines TRBV9 with TRBJ2-5, with 7 bases that match TRBD2. The germline V gene has CDR1 SGDLS and CDR2 YYNGEE. The CDR3 sequence is 14 residues long. With V trimmed by 4 bases and J by 4 bases, 7 bases remained unmatched. Supplemented by reference TRBV9 and TRBJ2-5, the full variable domain reads DSGVTQTPKHLITATGQRVTLRCSPRSGDLSVYWYQQSLDQGLQFLIQYYNGEERAKGNILERFSAQQFPDLHSELNLSSLELGDSALYFCASSPFGGVETQYFGPGTRLLVL.